Below, 26 T cell receptor beta chains from the same sample are listed, as sequenced in a study of OX40 agonist ivuxolimab in advanced cancers. Using immunoSEQ multiplex PCR, the repertoire was profiled, and TCRdb retains in-frame clones only, with some absent. Seen here are 35,000 to 45,000 clones, roughly nine tenths observed once, and the top ten hold 4% to 5%. The material was CD4+ or CD8+ T cells sorted from blood, obtained in a trial of the OX40 agonist ivuxolimab. These receptors were obtained from an adult with an advanced solid tumor such as melanoma, head and neck, liver or kidney cancer.

This chain links TRBV6-1 with TRBJ2-7; TRBD2 might be the D (6 bases). The CDR3 contains 14 residues. CDR1 and CDR2 (germline): MNHNS, SASEGT. V dropped 6 bases and J dropped 2 bases, with 14 bases sitting between them. CDR3 nucleotide sequence: TGTGCCAGCAGCACCGGGACGGGAGCCTACGAGCAGTACTTC. Translation: CASSTGTGAYEQYF.

The chain couples TRBV7-2 to TRBJ2-5; 9 bases match TRBD2. Germline CDR1 is SGHTA and CDR2 is FQGNSA. This CDR3 comprises 16 residues. The V segment lost 1 base and the J segment 5 bases; nucleotides outside the gene matches: 8. The CDR3 sequence: CASSLGGAGGGETQYF. The CDR3 nucleotides read TGTGCCAGCAGCTTAGGGGGAGCGGGAGGAGGTGAGACCCAGTACTTC. The full variable domain, completed using reference TRBV7-2 and TRBJ2-5, is GAGVSQSPSNKVTEKGKDVELRCDPISGHTALYWYRQSLGQGLEFLIYFQGNSAPDKSGLPSDRFSAERTGGSVSTLTIQRTQQEDSAVYLCASSLGGAGGGETQYFGPGTRLLVL.

The rearrangement joins TRBV5-1 to TRBJ1-2, with 9 nucleotides matching TRBD1. V gave up 4 bases and J gave up 5 bases; unmatched junction bases: 6. The CDR3 extends over 14 amino acids. Germline V lookup: CDR1 SGHRS, CDR2 YFSETQ. The CDR3 DNA reads TGCGCCAGCAGCCCCGGACAGGGGAGATATGGCTACACCTTC. Amino acids: CASSPGQGRYGYTF.

The gene calls are TRBV19 and TRBJ2-1, with 7 bases matching TRBD2. V lost 3 bases and J lost 2; bases outside the gene matches: 4. This CDR3 has 15 residues. Germline V CDR1 and CDR2: LNHDA, SQIVND (reference sequence). Here the CDR3 DNA reads TGTGCCAGTAGTATTCCTAGCGGAGCCTACAATGAGCAGTTCTTC. Amino acid sequence: CASSIPSGAYNEQFF.

The chain links TRBV2 to TRBJ2-6; no reliable D call. This CDR3 spans 15 amino acids. Trimming stripped 7 bases from V and 0 bases from J, with 10 bases between. The germline CDR1 and CDR2 sequences are SNHLY and FYNNEI. The CDR3 region is CASKGSSSGANVLTF. CDR3 nucleotide sequence: TGTGCCAGCAAGGGCAGCTCCTCTGGGGCCAACGTCCTGACTTTC. Full variable domain (rest looked up from reference TRBV2 and TRBJ2-6): EPEVTQTPSHQVTQMGQEVILRCVPISNHLYFYWYRQILGQKVEFLVSFYNNEISEKSEIFDDQFSVERPDGSNFTLKIRSTKLEDSAMYFCASKGSSSGANVLTFGAGSRLTVL.

This rearrangement joins TRBV7-8 to TRBJ1-3; D remains unclear. This CDR3 contains 12 residues. Germline CDR1 SGHVS, CDR2 FQNEAQ. The V end lost 5 bases, the J end lost 2 bases, and 4 bases lay between the germline ends. The CDR3 DNA follows: TGTGCCAGCAGCACTCCTGGAAACACCATATATTTT. It is translated as CASSTPGNTIYF.

The chain links TRBV5-4 to TRBJ2-5; D unclear. The CDR3 runs 15 residues. CDR1 and CDR2 (germline): SGHNT, YYREEE (reference sequence). V gave up 4 bases and J gave up 5 bases, with 18 bases separating them. CDR3 amino acids: CASSTTLDAGETQYF. In nucleotides, the CDR3 is TGTGCCAGCAGCACTACCCTGGACGCTGGGGAGACCCAGTACTTC.

This clone was observed a single time. The V gene is TRBV15, the J gene TRBJ2-2; 7 bases are shared with TRBD1. Looked up from germline, CDR1 is LNHNV and CDR2 is YYDKDF (reference sequence). The CDR3 runs 16 residues. Trimming cost V 3 bases and J 2 bases; bases outside gene matches: 6. CDR3 in amino acids: CATSRVAGGNTGELFF. In nucleotides, the CDR3 is TGTGCCACCAGCAGGGTGGCAGGGGGAAACACCGGGGAGCTGTTTTTT.

V is TRBV7-9 and J is TRBJ2-6, with TRBD2 matching 7 bases. This CDR3 spans 19 amino acids. CDR1 and CDR2 from the germline V gene are SEHNR and FQNEAQ (reference sequence). With 5 bases clipped from V and 0 bases from J, the junction kept 13 bases outside the gene matches. For the CDR3, the DNA is TGTGCCAGCAGCCTCGCTGCCCCGGGCGGGGGCTCTGGGGCCAACGTCCTGACTTTC. This sequence encodes CASSLAAPGGGSGANVLTF. The variable domain in full, completed from reference TRBV7-9 and TRBJ2-6, reads DTGVSQNPRHKITKRGQNVTFRCDPISEHNRLYWYRQTLGQGPEFLTYFQNEAQLEKSRLLSDRFSAERPKGSFSTLEIQRTEQGDSAMYLCASSLAAPGGGSGANVLTFGAGSRLTVL.

The genes are TRBV5-1 and TRBJ2-2; D is uncertain. The CDR3 spans 15 residues. Looked up from germline, CDR1 is SGHRS and CDR2 is YFSETQ. Trimming shortened V by 3 bases and J by 0 bases, and 9 bases separated the two germline ends. CDR3 region: CASSSDGSNTGELFF. CDR3 nucleotides: TGCGCCAGCAGCTCGGACGGCTCGAACACCGGGGAGCTGTTTTTT.

This chain uses TRBV9 with TRBJ1-4, with 8 nucleotides matching TRBD1. The junction had 8 bases not matched to a gene; V was cut back by 3 bases and J by 7 bases. The CDR3 loop spans 15 amino acids. The germline CDR1 and CDR2 sequences are SGDLS and YYNGEE. In DNA form, the CDR3 reads TGTGCCAGCAGCGCGCGGACAGGGAATGGTGAAAAACTGTTTTTT. Its protein is CASSARTGNGEKLFF.

This sequence joins TRBV21-1 and TRBJ1-4. TRBV21-1 is designated a pseudogene. The CDR3 consists of 16 residues. The CDR3 is CASSWNGRITNEKLFF. The CDR3 DNA sequence: TGTGCCAGCAGCTGGAATGGCAGAATAACTAATGAAAAACTGTTTTTT.

J is TRBJ1-6 and V is TRBV2; D is undetermined. The V gene lost 6 bases and the J gene lost 5 bases, with 5 bases spanning the gap. Germline V gene data show CDR1 as SNHLY and CDR2 as FYNNEI. The CDR3 covers 12 residues. CDR3 bases: TGTGCCAGCAGGGATAATAATTCACCCCTCCACTTT. Translation gives CASRDNNSPLHF.

This clone was recorded only once. The chain joins TRBV19 to TRBJ1-1; D not resolved. The CDR3 loop spans 12 amino acids. The V gene lost 7 bases and the J gene lost 3 bases, with 9 bases spanning the gap. Germline CDR1 and CDR2: LNHDA and SQIVND (reference sequence). CDR3 amino acids: CASKAGDTEAFF. For the CDR3, the DNA is TGTGCCAGTAAGGCGGGAGACACTGAAGCTTTCTTT.

This clone appeared once. The rearrangement uses TRBV14 and TRBJ2-1; D unclear. The germline V and J ends were trimmed by 1 base and 1 base, with 11 bases remaining between them. This CDR3 is 16 amino acids long. Germline assignment: CDR1 SGHDN and CDR2 FVKESK. CDR3 in DNA: TGTGCCAGCAGCCAAGTATTCGCGTATTCCTACAATGAGCAGTTCTTC. It is translated as CASSQVFAYSYNEQFF.

This clone showed up just once. The chain couples TRBV28 to TRBJ1-1; D is perhaps TRBD1 (5 bases). Between the trimmed V and J ends, which lost 6 bases and 4 bases, there was a span of 24 bases. The CDR3 is 17 residues long. Germline V CDR1 and CDR2: MDHEN, SYDVKM. CDR3 protein: CASSPHSSGVFTTEAFF. CDR3 coding DNA: TGTGCCAGCAGCCCTCATTCATCGGGGGTTTTTACCACTGAAGCTTTCTTT.

The V gene is TRBV19, the J gene TRBJ1-3; D gene unclear. The V gene lost 11 bases and the J gene lost 1 base, with 6 bases spanning the gap. The CDR3 covers 11 residues. Germline loops: CDR1 LNHDA, CDR2 SQIVND (reference sequence). The DNA of the CDR3 is TGTGCCGCGGGGTCTGGAAACACCATATATTTT. Translation: CAAGSGNTIYF. The full variable domain, completed using reference TRBV19 and TRBJ1-3, is DGGITQSPKYLFRKEGQNVTLSCEQNLNHDAMYWYRQDPGQGLRLIYYSQIVNDFQKGDIAEGYSVSREKKESFPLTVTSAQKNPTAFYLCAAGSGNTIYFGEGSWLTVV.

The gene calls are TRBV28 and TRBJ1-3; 7 nucleotides agree with TRBD1. The length of the CDR3 is 15 residues. Germline assignment: CDR1 MDHEN and CDR2 SYDVKM. Germline trimming cut 5 bases from V and 0 bases from J; bases unmatched to any gene: 4. CDR3 in amino acids: CASSPGGNSGNTIYF. In nucleotides, the CDR3 is TGTGCCAGCAGTCCAGGGGGAAACTCTGGAAACACCATATATTTT.

V and J are TRBV7-2 and TRBJ2-1; D is unresolved. Germline CDR1 SGHTA, CDR2 FQGNSA. The CDR3 runs 14 residues. V was clipped by 0 bases and J by 5 bases, with 8 bases between them. DNA for the CDR3: TGTGCCAGCAGCTTAGCGGGGTACGACAATGAGCAGTTCTTC. As protein: CASSLAGYDNEQFF.

The V gene is TRBV18, the J gene TRBJ2-7; TRBD1 is a possible D gene (6 bases). V was pared by 0 bases and J by 4 bases, with 10 bases between. This CDR3 is built from 14 residues. Germline CDR1 reads KGHSH; CDR2 reads LQKENI. This CDR3 reads CASSPPQQGYEQYF. CDR3 nucleotide sequence: TGTGCCAGCTCACCACCTCAACAGGGTTACGAGCAGTACTTC.

The table lists this clone with a count of one. The J gene is TRBJ2-5, the V gene TRBV7-2, with D possibly TRBD2 on 5 matching bases. V was shortened by 5 bases and J by 4 bases, with 14 bases between the two germline ends. The CDR3 spans 14 residues. Germline loops: CDR1 SGHTA, CDR2 FQGNSA. The CDR3 loop reads CASSRLGSIETQYF. CDR3 DNA sequence: TGTGCCAGCAGCCGCCTTGGGAGCATAGAGACCCAGTACTTC.

The chain is built from TRBV18 and TRBJ2-5; no clear D gene. The CDR3 sequence is 14 residues long. Germline V CDR1 and CDR2: KGHSH, LQKENI. The ends were cut back, 0 bases at V and 2 bases at J, with 7 bases in the middle. CDR3 in amino acids: CASSPPTPQETQYF. CDR3 nucleotide sequence: TGTGCCAGCTCACCACCCACACCACAAGAGACCCAGTACTTC.

This chain connects TRBV5-5 to TRBJ2-5, with D uncertain. This CDR3 has 15 residues. CDR1 and CDR2 from the germline V gene are SGHKS and YYEKEE (reference sequence). The germline V and J ends were trimmed by 0 bases and 1 base, with 10 bases remaining between them. CDR3 sequence (DNA): TGTGCCAGCAGCTTGGCCCCGACACCCCAAGAGACCCAGTACTTC. It codes for CASSLAPTPQETQYF.

V gene TRBV28 combines with J gene TRBJ1-1, with D maybe TRBD1 (5 bases). Between the trimmed V and J ends, which lost 4 bases and 5 bases, there was a span of 17 bases. CDR3 length equals 15 residues. The V gene's germline CDR1 is MDHEN and CDR2 SYDVKM. The CDR3 DNA sequence: TGTGCCAGCAGTTCAGACCCGGGGGTAGGGACTGAAGCTTTCTTT. It specifies CASSSDPGVGTEAFF.

This clone was counted once. The rearrangement joins TRBV4-1 to TRBJ2-2, with 8 positions matching TRBD2. CDR3 size: 16 residues. Germline-derived CDR1 and CDR2 are MGHRA and YSYEKL. The V segment lost 3 bases and the J segment 0 bases; nucleotides outside the gene matches: 3. DNA of the CDR3: TGCGCCAGCAGCCAGCTAGCGGGCTCGAACACCGGGGAGCTGTTTTTT. Its translation: CASSQLAGSNTGELFF.

V usage is TRBV27 and J usage is TRBJ1-5, with 7 bases fitting TRBD1. The CDR3 has 15 residues. In germline, CDR1 is MNHEY, CDR2 SMNVEV (reference sequence). V lost 6 bases, J lost 3 bases, and 8 bases stayed unmatched. The CDR3 protein is CASSPLDRDNQPQHF. The CDR3 coding sequence is TGTGCCAGCAGCCCCTTAGACAGGGACAATCAGCCCCAGCATTTT.